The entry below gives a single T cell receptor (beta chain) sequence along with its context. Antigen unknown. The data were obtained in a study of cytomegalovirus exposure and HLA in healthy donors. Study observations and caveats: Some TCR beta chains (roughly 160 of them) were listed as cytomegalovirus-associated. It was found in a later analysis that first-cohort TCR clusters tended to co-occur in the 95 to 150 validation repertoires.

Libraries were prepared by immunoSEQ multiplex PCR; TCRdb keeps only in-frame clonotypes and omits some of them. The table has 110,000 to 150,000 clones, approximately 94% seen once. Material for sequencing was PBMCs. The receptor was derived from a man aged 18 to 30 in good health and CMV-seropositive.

The DNA of the CDR3 is TGTGCCACCAGCAGAGATCGGGGACTAGCGGGAGACGAGCAGTACTTC. It yields the protein CATSRDRGLAGDEQYF. This rearrangement joins TRBV15 to TRBJ2-7; the match to TRBD2 covers 14 bases. This CDR3 is 16 amino acids long. The junction had 3 bases not matched to a gene; V was cut back by 0 bases and J by 5 bases. Per germline, CDR1 LNHNV and CDR2 YYDKDF (reference sequence).